This entry features one T cell receptor (beta chain) sequence. The V segment lost 5 bases and the J segment 15 bases; nucleotides outside the gene matches: 11. The CDR3 spans 14 residues. CDR1 is SGHTA, CDR2 FQGNSA, per germline. This record belongs to a study of T cell changes during pregnancy in multiple sclerosis. Using immunoSEQ multiplex PCR, the repertoire was profiled, and TCRdb retains in-frame clones only, with some absent. Of around 97,000 clones listed, about nine tenths were seen once; the top ten hold under 0.85%. The chain links TRBV7-2 to TRBJ2-1; 12 bases agree with TRBD2. The sequence was obtained from a female donor in good health, enrolled as a control in a pregnancy study. The sample in question was peripheral blood, obtained in the second trimester of pregnancy. CDR3 region: CASSPSGLAGGAFF. In nucleotides, the CDR3 is TGTGCCAGCAGCCCCAGCGGGCTAGCGGGGGGGGCGTTCTTC.